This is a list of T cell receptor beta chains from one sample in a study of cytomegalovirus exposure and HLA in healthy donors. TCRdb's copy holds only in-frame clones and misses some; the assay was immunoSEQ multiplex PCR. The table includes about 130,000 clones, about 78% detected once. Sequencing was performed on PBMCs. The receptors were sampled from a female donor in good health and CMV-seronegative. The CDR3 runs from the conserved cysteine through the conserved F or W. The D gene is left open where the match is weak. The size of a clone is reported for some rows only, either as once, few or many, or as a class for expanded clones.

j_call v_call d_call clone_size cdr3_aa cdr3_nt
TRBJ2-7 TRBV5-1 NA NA CASSSHGRTDYEQYF TGCGCCAGCAGCTCCCATGGACGGACTGACTACGAGCAGTACTTC
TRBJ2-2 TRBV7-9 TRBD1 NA CASSHGTANTGELFF TGTGCCAGCAGCCACGGGACAGCGAACACCGGGGAGCTGTTTTTT
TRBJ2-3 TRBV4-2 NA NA CASRASSPKLDTQYF TGTGCCAGCAGAGCAAGCTCCCCCAAGCTGGATACGCAGTATTTT
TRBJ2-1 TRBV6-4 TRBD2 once CASSVSGRAYNEQFF TGTGCCAGCAGTGTGAGCGGGAGGGCCTACAATGAGCAGTTCTTC
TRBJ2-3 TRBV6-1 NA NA CASSEGPGGLTDTQYF TGTGCCAGCAGTGAAGGCCCCGGGGGGCTCACAGATACGCAGTATTTT
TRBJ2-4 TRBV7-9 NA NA CASSLGDGGRNIQYF TGTGCCAGCAGCTTAGGGGACGGAGGGCGAAACATTCAGTACTTC
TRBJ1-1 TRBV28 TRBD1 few CASSSPDRGRSKGAFF TGTGCCAGCAGTTCACCGGACAGGGGCAGGTCGAAGGGAGCTTTCTTT
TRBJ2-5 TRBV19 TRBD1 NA CASSIEPGQVIHYF TGTGCCAGTAGTATAGAGCCGGGACAGGTCATCCATTACTTC
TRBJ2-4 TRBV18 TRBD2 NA CASSPPSWGGDKNIQYF TGTGCCAGCTCACCACCGAGCTGGGGAGGGGACAAAAACATTCAGTACTTC
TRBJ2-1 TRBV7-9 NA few CASSLILATDNEQFF TGTGCCAGCAGCTTAATCCTAGCGACCGACAATGAGCAGTTCTTC
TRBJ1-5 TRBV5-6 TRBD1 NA CASSSTGDWGNQPQHF TGTGCCAGCAGTTCTACAGGGGACTGGGGCAATCAGCCCCAGCATTTT
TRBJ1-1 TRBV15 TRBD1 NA CATSNRGTAMNTEAFF TGTGCCACCAGCAACCGGGGGACAGCCATGAACACTGAAGCTTTCTTT
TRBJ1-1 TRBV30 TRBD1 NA CAWRQGGNTWTEAFF TGTGCCTGGCGACAGGGTGGGAACACGTGGACTGAAGCTTTCTTT
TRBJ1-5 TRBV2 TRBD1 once CASREGTRGGPQHF TGTGCCAGCAGGGAGGGAACAAGAGGGGGCCCCCAGCATTTT
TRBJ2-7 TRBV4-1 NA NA CASSLYLDGEQYF TGCGCCAGCAGCCTCTACCTAGATGGCGAGCAGTACTTC
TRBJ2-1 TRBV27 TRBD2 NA CASSLIPGLGRYNEQFF TGTGCCAGCAGTCTCATTCCGGGACTAGGACGCTACAATGAGCAGTTCTTC
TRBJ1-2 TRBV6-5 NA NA CASSYGGAAGYTF TGTGCCAGCAGTTACGGAGGGGCGGCTGGCTACACCTTC
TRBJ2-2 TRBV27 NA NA CASSARDWTLIGELFF TGTGCCAGCAGTGCCCGGGACTGGACCCTTATCGGGGAGCTGTTTTTT
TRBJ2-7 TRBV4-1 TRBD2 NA CASSQDFLAGPYEQYF TGCGCCAGCAGCCAAGATTTCCTAGCGGGGCCCTACGAGCAGTACTTC
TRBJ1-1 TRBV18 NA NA CASSRTELAFF TGTGCCAGCTCACGGACAGAGCTAGCTTTCTTT
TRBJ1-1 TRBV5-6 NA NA CASSPIAPGATEAFF TGTGCCAGCAGCCCAATCGCCCCAGGGGCCACTGAAGCTTTCTTT
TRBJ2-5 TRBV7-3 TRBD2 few CASSQSGGGARETQYF TGTGCCAGCAGCCAAAGCGGGGGGGGAGCGCGAGAGACCCAGTACTTC
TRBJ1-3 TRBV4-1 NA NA CASSQEEGVNSGNTIYF TGCGCCAGCAGCCAAGAAGAGGGGGTGAACTCTGGAAACACCATATATTTT
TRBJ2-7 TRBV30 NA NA CAWSAGRGYEQYF TGTGCCTGGAGCGCCGGCAGGGGTTACGAGCAGTACTTC
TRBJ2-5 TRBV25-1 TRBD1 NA CASSGTGILAGETQYF TGTGCCAGCAGCGGGACAGGGATTCTAGCAGGAGAGACCCAGTACTTC
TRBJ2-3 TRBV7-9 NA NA CASSHQVRWVADTQYF TGTGCCAGCAGCCACCAGGTCAGGTGGGTAGCAGATACGCAGTATTTT
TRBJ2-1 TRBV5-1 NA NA CASSLGGGSYNEQFF TGCGCCAGCAGCTTGGGGGGAGGCTCCTACAATGAGCAGTTCTTC
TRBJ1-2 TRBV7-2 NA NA CASSLSLFGYTF TGTGCCAGCAGCTTATCGTTGTTCGGCTACACCTTC
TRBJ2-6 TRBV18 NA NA CASSPPAGANGLTF TGTGCCAGCTCACCACCGGCTGGGGCCAACGGCCTGACTTTC
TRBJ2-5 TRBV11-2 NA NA CASSPRMETQYF TGTGCCAGCAGCCCTAGGATGGAGACCCAGTACTTC
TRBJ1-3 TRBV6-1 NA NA CASSKGGQAGNTIYF TGTGCCAGCAGTAAAGGGGGACAAGCTGGAAACACCATATATTTT
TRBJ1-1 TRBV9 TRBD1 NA CASSPRGQVNTEAFF TGTGCCAGCAGCCCCCGAGGACAGGTGAACACTGAAGCTTTCTTT
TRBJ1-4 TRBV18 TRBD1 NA CASSPRQGAREKLFF TGTGCCAGCTCACCGCGACAGGGGGCGCGTGAAAAACTGTTTTTT
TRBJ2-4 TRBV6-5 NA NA CASARERWDIQYF TGTGCCAGCGCCCGGGAGAGATGGGACATTCAGTACTTC
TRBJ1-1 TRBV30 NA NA CAWSIGGAFF TGTGCCTGGAGTATAGGGGGAGCTTTCTTT
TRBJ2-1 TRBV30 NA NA CAWSEQVILNEQFF TGTGCCTGGAGTGAACAGGTGATTCTCAATGAGCAGTTCTTC
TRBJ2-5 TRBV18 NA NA CASSPLAGAETQYF TGTGCCAGCTCACCATTGGCGGGGGCAGAGACCCAGTACTTC
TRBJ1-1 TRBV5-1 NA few CASSFQGNTEAFF TGCGCCAGCAGCTTCCAGGGGAACACTGAAGCTTTCTTT
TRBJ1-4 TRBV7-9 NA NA CASSLGGNTNEKLFF TGTGCCAGCAGCCTGGGAGGGAATACTAATGAAAAACTGTTTTTT
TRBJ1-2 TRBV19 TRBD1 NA CASTRQGVGYTF TGTGCCAGTACCCGACAGGGCGTGGGCTACACCTTC
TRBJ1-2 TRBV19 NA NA CASSIGQASNYGYTF TGTGCCAGTAGTATAGGACAAGCATCCAACTATGGCTACACCTTC